This T cell receptor (beta chain) emerged from a study of T cells in localized non-small cell lung cancer. Profiling relied on immunoSEQ multiplex PCR, and the TCRdb table lists in-frame clones only, not all of them. Of roughly 70,000 clones in the sample, 70% to 90% were seen once. Germline CDR1 reads SGHAT; CDR2 reads FQNNGV. The CDR3 has 15 amino acids. Trimming shortened V by 0 bases and J by 4 bases, and 10 bases separated the two germline ends. The specimen comprised peripheral blood, sampled before any cancer treatment. The chain combines TRBV11-2 with TRBJ1-5, with D possibly TRBD1 on 5 matching bases. The receptor was derived from a male donor older than 55 with stage III squamous cell lung carcinoma. CDR3: CASSLDGQPNQPQHF. In DNA, the CDR3 is TGTGCCAGCAGCTTAGACGGACAACCAAATCAGCCCCAGCATTTT. Together with reference TRBV11-2 and TRBJ1-5, the CDR3 gives the full variable domain: EAGVAQSPRYKIIEKRQSVAFWCNPISGHATLYWYQQILGQGPKLLIQFQNNGVVDDSQLPKDRFSAERLKGVDSTLKIQPAKLEDSAVYLCASSLDGQPNQPQHFGDGTRLSIL.